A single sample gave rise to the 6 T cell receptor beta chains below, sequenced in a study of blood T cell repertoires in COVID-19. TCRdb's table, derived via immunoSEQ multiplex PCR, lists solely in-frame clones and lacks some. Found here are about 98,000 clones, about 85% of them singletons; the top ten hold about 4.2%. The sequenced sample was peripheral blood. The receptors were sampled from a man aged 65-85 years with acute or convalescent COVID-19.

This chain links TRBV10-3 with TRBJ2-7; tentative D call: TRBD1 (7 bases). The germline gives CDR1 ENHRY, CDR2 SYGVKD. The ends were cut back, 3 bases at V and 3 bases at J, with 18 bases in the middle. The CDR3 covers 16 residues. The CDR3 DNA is TGTGCCATCAGTGACCCGGCCACAGGGGAGGTCTACGAGCAGTACTTC. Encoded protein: CAISDPATGEVYEQYF.

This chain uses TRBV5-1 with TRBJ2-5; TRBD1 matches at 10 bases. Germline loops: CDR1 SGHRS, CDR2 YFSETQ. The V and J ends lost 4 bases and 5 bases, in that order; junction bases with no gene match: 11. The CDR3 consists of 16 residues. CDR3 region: CASSPMGQGRGETQYF. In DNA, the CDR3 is TGCGCCAGCAGCCCCATGGGACAGGGGAGAGGGGAGACCCAGTACTTC.

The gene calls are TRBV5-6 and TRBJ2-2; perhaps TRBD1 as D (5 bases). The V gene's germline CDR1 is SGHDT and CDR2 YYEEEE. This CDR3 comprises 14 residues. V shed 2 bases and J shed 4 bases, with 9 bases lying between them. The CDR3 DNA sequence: TGTGCCAGCAGCTTTAGGGGTCGCACCGGGGAGCTGTTTTTT. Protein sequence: CASSFRGRTGELFF.

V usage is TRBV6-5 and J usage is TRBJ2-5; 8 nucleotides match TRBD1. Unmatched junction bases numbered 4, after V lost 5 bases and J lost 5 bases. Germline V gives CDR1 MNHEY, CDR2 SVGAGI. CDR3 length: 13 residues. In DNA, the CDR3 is TGTGCCAGCAGTACAGGGGGTGGTGAGACCCAGTACTTC. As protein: CASSTGGGETQYF.

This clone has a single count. In DNA form, the CDR3 reads TGTGCCAGTAGTATAACGAACGGAGACTACAATGAGCAGTTCTTC. It encodes CASSITNGDYNEQFF. The chain has TRBV19 and TRBJ2-1; no definite D call. V lost 2 bases and J lost 3, with 11 bases in between. CDR1 and CDR2 from the germline V gene are LNHDA and SQIVND (reference sequence). The CDR3 sequence is 15 residues long.

The DNA for the CDR3 is TGTGCCAGCAGTTCAGCGGGGGGCCGGGAAAAACTGTTTTTT. Translation gives CASSSAGGREKLFF. The rearrangement joins TRBV7-2 to TRBJ1-4, with D perhaps TRBD1 (6 bases). The germline CDR1 and CDR2 sequences are SGHTA and FQGNSA. The CDR3 is made up of 14 amino acids. Trimming cost V 6 bases and J 8 bases, with 16 bases left between them.